This is a list of T cell receptor beta chains from one sample in a study of shared clonotypes between healthy human individuals. The assay was immunoSEQ multiplex PCR, and TCRdb's table has in-frame clones only and misses some. The sample records a few hundred thousand clones, around nine tenths being singletons. The sequenced material came from memory CD8+ T cells sorted from blood. The receptors derive from a man aged 18-30 years in good health. Both conserved end residues are part of each CDR3. A D gene is named only where the DNA matches it firmly. Where a row states a size, it is once, few, many or the class of an expanded clone; other rows omit it.

d_gene	v_gene	abundance	j_gene	CDR3nt	CDR3aa
NA	TRBV9	NA	TRBJ2-7	TGTGCCAGCAGCGTAGCTCCGGACTCCTACGAGCAGTACTTC	CASSVAPDSYEQYF
TRBD2	TRBV5-6	NA	TRBJ2-3	TGTGCCAGCAGCTTCACTAGCGGGGGCGTTACAGATACGCAGTATTTT	CASSFTSGGVTDTQYF
NA	TRBV25-1	NA	TRBJ1-1	TGTGCCAGCAAAGGAGGTGAAGCTTTCTTT	CASKGGEAFF
TRBD1	TRBV4-3	NA	TRBJ1-1	TGCGCCAGCAGCCCATGGACAGGGTTAAACACTGAAGCTTTCTTT	CASSPWTGLNTEAFF
NA	TRBV6-4	NA	TRBJ1-6	TGTGCCAGCAGTGACACTCACAGGGACCAGAATTCACCCCTCCACTTT	CASSDTHRDQNSPLHF
TRBD2	TRBV27	NA	TRBJ2-7	TGTGCCAGCAGTCCCCGACTAGCATCCCTCGACGAGCAGTACTTC	CASSPRLASLDEQYF
NA	TRBV4-3	few	TRBJ2-1	TGCGCCAGCAGCCAAGATTTCGGGAGAAGTTTCTACAATGAGCAGTTCTTC	CASSQDFGRSFYNEQFF
NA	TRBV4-1	NA	TRBJ2-7	TGCGCCAGCAGCCAAGATTCGGGTTACGAGCAGTACTTC	CASSQDSGYEQYF
TRBD1	TRBV6-1	NA	TRBJ2-2	TGTGCCAGCAGTGTACCGGCACAGGGGGCCGGTGGCACCGGGGAGCTGTTTTTT	CASSVPAQGAGGTGELFF
NA	TRBV7-2	NA	TRBJ2-5	TGTGCCAGCAGCTTAGCGGGCAGGTCTTTCCAAGAGACCCAGTACTTC	CASSLAGRSFQETQYF
TRBD1	TRBV7-9	NA	TRBJ1-2	TGTGCCAGCAGCTCCGGGACAGGGGATGGCTACACCTTC	CASSSGTGDGYTF
NA	TRBV21-1	NA	TRBJ2-1	TGTGCCAGCAGCAACGGGGATGGGACTACGGACAATGAGCAGTTCTTC	CASSNGDGTTDNEQFF
TRBD2	TRBV7-9	NA	TRBJ2-3	TGTGCCAGCAGCCATGGACTAGCGGGAGGGTCAGATACGCAGTATTTT	CASSHGLAGGSDTQYF
NA	TRBV28	NA	TRBJ1-4	TGTGCCAGCAGTTTCGATCGGGAAAAACTGTTTTTT	CASSFDREKLFF
NA	TRBV7-9	once	TRBJ2-5	TGTGCCAGCAGCGGCTTGGGGCGAGAACAAGAGACCCAGTACTTC	CASSGLGREQETQYF
NA	TRBV6-1	NA	TRBJ2-6	TGTGCCAGCAGTGAAATCCCGGGAGGGGCCAACGTCCTGACTTTC	CASSEIPGGANVLTF
TRBD2	TRBV2	NA	TRBJ2-3	TGTGCCAGCAGTGGTAATCTAGCGGCCGACACAGATACGCAGTATTTT	CASSGNLAADTDTQYF